One and the same sample provided the 24 T cell receptor beta chains below, sequenced in a study of T cells in women clearing cervical HPV infection. Using immunoSEQ multiplex PCR, the repertoire was profiled, and TCRdb retains in-frame clones only, with some absent. The data include tens of thousands of clones; the top ten clones carry under 7.5%. Sequencing input: blood buffy coat. All receptors derive from a woman between 18 and 75 years old with a cervical HPV16 infection that either progressed to CIN3+ or cleared (not recorded which).

Comments on this clone: Read data end 3 residues before the CDR3 end; the end is taken from the germline J gene. The rearrangement links TRBV11-2 to TRBJ2-1, with D perhaps matching TRBD2 (6 bases). V gave up 1 base and J gave up 0 bases, with 7 bases separating them. CDR1 is SGHAT and CDR2 is FQNNGV in the germline V gene. The CDR3 spans 15 residues. The DNA read from the CDR3 is TGTGCCAGCAGCTTAGGGGGGGACTCCTACAATGAG. Translated, it gives CASSLGGDSYNE. The whole CDR3 reads CASSLGGDSYNEQFF.

As for this clone: Read sequence stops 3 residues before the CDR3 end, and the germline J gene provides the missing end. This chain joins TRBV20-1 and TRBJ1-5, with D possibly matching TRBD1 (5 bases). The CDR3 covers 17 residues. In germline, CDR1 is DFQATT, CDR2 SNEGSKA (reference sequence). V was clipped by 1 base and J by 2 bases, with 18 bases between them. The CDR3 region is CSARGAGGLGGNQPQHF. Incomplete CDR3 DNA: TGCAGTGCTAGAGGGGCGGGGGGACTTGGCGGCAATCAGCCC.

As concerns this clone: The read falls 3 residues short of the CDR3 end, and the missing part is taken from the germline J gene. The chain combines TRBV12-3 or TRBV12-4 with TRBJ1-1; D might be TRBD1 (5 bases). CDR3 size: 11 residues. The CDR3 sequence is CASSFGGEAFF. The sequenced part of the CDR3 DNA is TGTGCCAGCAGTTTCGGGGGAGAA.

Remarks on this clone: The read ends 3 residues shy of where the CDR3 ends; the end is completed using the germline J gene. V gene TRBV18 combines with J gene TRBJ2-1; 8 nucleotides align to TRBD1. In germline, CDR1 is KGHSH, CDR2 LQKENI. The CDR3 has 15 residues. V was clipped by 6 bases and J by 8 bases; unmatched bases: 12. The CDR3 sequence: CASSPPRTGSDEQFF. The sequenced part of the CDR3 DNA is TGTGCCAGCTCTCCCCCCCGGACAGGGTCTGATGAG.

As to this clone: The read ends 3 residues early relative to the CDR3; the germline J gene fills the gap. The chain uses TRBV12-3 or TRBV12-4 and TRBJ2-1; 15 bases align to TRBD2. The CDR3 extends over 17 amino acids. V gave up 5 bases and J gave up 4 bases; unmatched junction bases: 6. The covered CDR3 bases are TGTGCCAGCAGTGTCCCGGGACTAGCGGGGGGATACAATGAG. Its translation is CASSVPGLAGGYNE. In full, the CDR3 is CASSVPGLAGGYNEQFF.

Turning to this clone: The CDR3 goes on 3 residues after the read ends, and that part is filled in from the germline J gene. The chain is built from TRBV6-1 and TRBJ1-1; 7 bases align to TRBD1. The ends lost 4 bases at V and 0 bases at J; junction bases unmatched: 8. Germline values: CDR1 MNHNS, CDR2 SASEGT. This CDR3 spans 16 amino acids. CDR3 region: CASSAQDRRLNTEAFF. The CDR3 bases that were read are TGTGCCAGCAGTGCGCAGGACAGGCGATTGAACACTGAA.

To note about this clone: The read gets to within 3 residues of the CDR3 end, and the germline J gene fills in the rest. The V call is TRBV6-4, the J call TRBJ2-3, with TRBD2 matching over 10 bases. The CDR3 length is 14 residues. The V and J ends lost 6 bases and 3 bases, in that order; junction bases with no gene match: 3. CDR1 and CDR2 (germline): MRHNA, SNTAGT. The covered CDR3 bases are TGTGCCAGCAGCAGTAGCGGGGGGACAGATACG. It encodes CASSSSGGTDT. The full CDR3 protein is CASSSSGGTDTQYF.

A remark on this clone: The read comes to an end 3 residues before the CDR3 does, leaving the germline J gene to fill in the end. This chain links TRBV4-1 with TRBJ1-4; possible D gene TRBD1, 6 bases. V was clipped by 2 bases and J by 5 bases, with 9 bases between them. The CDR3 length is 14 residues. CDR1 is MGHRA, CDR2 YSYEKL, per germline. The CDR3 loop reads CASSQRDRNEKLFF. The part of the CDR3 DNA that was read is TGCGCCAGCAGCCAACGAGACAGGAATGAAAAA.

A remark on this clone: The read ends 3 residues early relative to the CDR3; the germline J gene fills the gap. V is TRBV30 and J is TRBJ1-4; perhaps TRBD1 as D (5 bases). This CDR3 has 12 residues. V lost 3 bases and J lost 4, with 6 bases in between. Germline CDR1 and CDR2: GTSNPN and SVGIG (reference sequence). The CDR3: CAWRGDNEKLFF. Partial CDR3 DNA: TGTGCCTGGAGAGGGGATAATGAAAAA.

CDR3 amino acids: CASSQGGSGSYEQYF. CDR3 bases read: TGTGCCAGCAGCCAAGGTGGTAGCGGCTCCTACGAG. The chain recombines TRBV4-2 with TRBJ2-7, with D possibly matching TRBD2 (6 bases). The read finishes 3 residues shy of the CDR3 end, and the germline J gene is used to complete it. V was shortened by 1 base and J by 0 bases, with 10 bases between the two germline ends. This CDR3 region has 15 residues. The germline V gene encodes CDR1 LGHNA and CDR2 YNFKEQ.

Points on this clone: The read halts 3 residues ahead of the CDR3 end, with the missing end drawn from the germline J gene. The V gene is TRBV5-6, the J gene TRBJ2-2; no firm D call. CDR1 and CDR2 from the germline V gene are SGHDT and YYEEEE. This CDR3 is 15 amino acids long. The V end was cut by 4 bases, the J end by 4 bases, with 14 bases between. The CDR3: CASSGQSRFTGELFF. Partial CDR3 DNA: TGTGCCAGCAGCGGCCAATCCCGCTTCACCGGGGAG.

Notes on this clone: Read coverage stops 3 residues before the CDR3 terminus; the germline J gene supplies the remainder. The chain uses TRBV28 and TRBJ1-2, with 8 bases lining up with TRBD1. The trim removed 4 bases at V and 5 bases at J, leaving 9 bases unmatched. The CDR3 runs to 15 residues. CDR1 MDHEN and CDR2 SYDVKM come from the germline V gene. Incomplete CDR3 DNA: TGTGCCAGCAGTTGGGCGCAGGGGGCCGGATATGGC. Translating it yields CASSWAQGAGYG. The entire CDR3 sequence reads CASSWAQGAGYGYTF.

The sequenced part of the CDR3 DNA is TGTGCCATCAGCACCGGGGGGACAGGGGGCGGCGAGACC. Translating it yields CAISTGGTGGGET. The whole CDR3 protein is CAISTGGTGGGETQYF. The chain links TRBV10-3 to TRBJ2-5; 12 nucleotides line up with TRBD1. The CDR3 end falls 3 residues outside the read, so it is completed with the germline J gene. CDR1 is ENHRY and CDR2 is SYGVKD in the germline V gene. The trim removed 6 bases at V and 5 bases at J, leaving 10 bases unmatched. The CDR3 has 16 amino acids.

CDR3 protein: CASSVQGAYTDTQYF. CDR3 DNA (partial): TGTGCCAGCAGCGTACAGGGGGCATACACAGATACG. V is TRBV3-1 (or the pseudogene TRBV3-2) and J is TRBJ2-3, with TRBD1 matching 9 bases. The read ends 3 residues shy of where the CDR3 ends; the end is completed using the germline J gene. Unmatched junction bases numbered 5, after V lost 5 bases and J lost 2 bases. Per germline, CDR1 LGHDT and CDR2 YNNKEL (reference sequence). The length of the CDR3 is 15 residues.

Turning to this clone: The read ends 3 residues before the CDR3 terminus; that terminus is restored from the germline J gene. The gene calls are TRBV20-1 and TRBJ2-1; D unresolved. CDR1 and CDR2 (germline): DFQATT, SNEGSKA (reference sequence). CDR3 length: 12 amino acids. V lost 4 bases and J lost 6, with 10 bases in between. The CDR3 loop is CSATPRGNEQFF. CDR3 DNA, as far as it was read: TGCAGTGCTACACCCCGAGGCAATGAG.

Concerning this clone: The read ends 3 residues early relative to the CDR3; the germline J gene fills the gap. J is TRBJ2-7 and V is TRBV7-3, with D perhaps being TRBD1 or TRBD2 (6 bases each). The V and J ends lost 2 bases and 5 bases respectively, with 13 bases between them. The germline V gene encodes CDR1 SGHTA and CDR2 FQGTGA. This CDR3 has 14 amino acids. The sequenced part of the CDR3 DNA is TGTGCCAGCAGCTTAGGGCAGGGGAGGAACGAG. It codes for CASSLGQGRNE. The entire CDR3 sequence reads CASSLGQGRNEQYF.

On this clone: The CDR3 goes on 3 residues after the read ends, and that part is filled in from the germline J gene. The genes are TRBV20-1 and TRBJ2-5; 7 bases agree with TRBD2. The CDR3 length is 16 residues. Per germline, CDR1 DFQATT and CDR2 SNEGSKA (reference sequence). The V segment lost 5 bases and the J segment 5 bases; nucleotides outside the gene matches: 17. This CDR3 is CSAGLREGLFTETQYF. The part of the CDR3 DNA that was read is TGCAGTGCTGGACTGAGGGAGGGACTATTTACTGAGACC.

A remark on this clone: Sequencing ends 3 residues short of the CDR3 end; the germline J gene provides the rest. The chain employs TRBV27 and TRBJ2-5; TRBD2 is a possible D gene (6 bases). Trimming removed 3 bases from V and 4 bases from J, with 21 bases in between. This CDR3 has 17 amino acids. In germline, CDR1 is MNHEY, CDR2 SMNVEV (reference sequence). The CDR3 sequence: CASSFLGGADGTETQYF. Incomplete CDR3 DNA: TGTGCCAGCAGTTTCCTCGGGGGTGCGGATGGAACAGAGACC.

On this clone: The missing CDR3 end, 3 residues past where the read stops, is filled in from the germline J gene. V and J are TRBV30 and TRBJ2-7; D not resolved. Germline lookup yields CDR1 GTSNPN and CDR2 SVGIG (reference sequence). This CDR3 region has 14 residues. The V end lost 1 base, the J end lost 2 bases, and 12 bases lay between the germline ends. CDR3 DNA (partial): TGTGCCTGGAGTGAGGCTCCAGTTGCCTACGAG. It is translated as CAWSEAPVAYE. The whole CDR3 reads CAWSEAPVAYEQYF.

As for this clone: The read gets to within 3 residues of the CDR3 end, and the germline J gene fills in the rest. The genes are TRBV5-1 and TRBJ1-5, with 8 bases matching TRBD1. Germline-derived CDR1 and CDR2 are SGHRS and YFSETQ. This CDR3 has 14 residues. The J segment lost 4 bases and the V segment lost 3 bases, leaving 3 bases of the junction unmatched. The CDR3 loop reads CASSSGQVNQPQHF. The CDR3 bases that were read are TGCGCCAGCAGCTCGGGACAGGTGAATCAGCCC.

About this clone: The read finishes 3 residues shy of the CDR3 end, and the germline J gene is used to complete it. The chain recombines TRBV28 with TRBJ2-7; maybe TRBD1 (5 bases). CDR1 and CDR2 (germline): MDHEN, SYDVKM. There are 14 residues in the CDR3. V was trimmed by 3 bases and J by 2 bases, leaving 11 bases between them. CDR3 loop: CASSFPQGTYEQYF. The DNA read from the CDR3 is TGTGCCAGCAGTTTCCCTCAGGGTACCTACGAG.

In regard to this clone: The read halts 3 residues ahead of the CDR3 end, with the missing end drawn from the germline J gene. The chain is built from TRBV11-1 and TRBJ2-1; 9 positions agree with TRBD2. V lost 5 bases to trimming and J lost 3 bases; unmatched junction nucleotides: 5. The length of the CDR3 is 15 residues. Germline V gene sequence: CDR1 SGHAT, CDR2 FQDESV (reference sequence). The CDR3 sequence: CASSPRLADYNEQFF. The CDR3 bases that were read are TGTGCCAGCAGCCCTCGACTAGCGGACTACAATGAG.

CDR3 sequence reads: CASSLGLAGGATDTQYF. CDR3 DNA (partial): TGTGCCAGCAGCCTGGGACTAGCGGGGGGGGCAACTGATACG. V gene TRBV14 combines with J gene TRBJ2-3, with TRBD2 matching 16 bases. The read ends 3 residues early relative to the CDR3; the germline J gene fills the gap. Germline V lookup: CDR1 SGHDN, CDR2 FVKESK. The junction had 7 bases not matched to a gene; V was cut back by 4 bases and J by 6 bases. The CDR3 loop spans 17 amino acids. The full variable domain, in which reference TRBV14 and TRBJ2-3 provide the parts outside the CDR3, is EAGVTQFPSHSVIEKGQTVTLRCDPISGHDNLYWYRRVMGKEIKFLLHFVKESKQDESGMPNNRFLAERTGGTYSTLKVQPAELEDSGVYFCASSLGLAGGATDTQYFGPGTRLTVL.

With respect to this clone: The sequenced fragment ends 3 residues before the CDR3 boundary, so the rest is inferred from the germline J gene. The chain recombines TRBV20-1 with TRBJ2-7; D might be TRBD1 (5 bases). CDR3 length: 12 residues. Germline values: CDR1 DFQATT, CDR2 SNEGSKA (reference sequence). V was trimmed by 3 bases and J by 0 bases, leaving 6 bases between them. The CDR3 DNA, read in part, is TGCAGTGCTAGGGACATCTCCTACGAG. Encoded protein: CSARDISYE. The entire CDR3 is CSARDISYEQYF.